The 11 T cell receptor beta chains listed next were all sequenced from one sample in a study of blood T cell repertoires in COVID-19. Method: immunoSEQ multiplex PCR; TCRdb's copy keeps in-frame clones and lacks some. The data hold under 150,000 clones, with around nine tenths observed a single time. Source material: PBMCs or T cells enriched from blood (not recorded which). These receptors all stem from a woman in her forties or fifties who had recovered from COVID-19.

The chain carries TRBV7-9 and TRBJ2-3; TRBD2 matches at 13 bases. Germline V lookup: CDR1 SEHNR, CDR2 FQNEAQ (reference sequence). The ends lost 3 bases at V and 6 bases at J; junction bases unmatched: 6. This CDR3 region has 16 residues. The CDR3 here is CASSLRLAGGADTQYF. CDR3 nucleotides: TGTGCCAGCAGCTTGAGACTAGCGGGGGGCGCGGATACGCAGTATTTT.

J is TRBJ1-1 and V is TRBV9; no clear D. The germline CDR1 and CDR2 sequences are SGDLS and YYNGEE. V lost 0 bases to trimming and J lost 2 bases, with 5 bases between them. The CDR3 length is 13 residues. CDR3: CASSVGTNTEAFF. Written as DNA, the CDR3 is TGTGCCAGCAGCGTAGGCACTAACACTGAAGCTTTCTTT. The complete variable domain, with remaining parts taken from reference TRBV9 and TRBJ1-1, reads DSGVTQTPKHLITATGQRVTLRCSPRSGDLSVYWYQQSLDQGLQFLIQYYNGEERAKGNILERFSAQQFPDLHSELNLSSLELGDSALYFCASSVGTNTEAFFGQGTRLTVV.

The chain uses TRBV7-2 and TRBJ1-1; 7 bases line up with TRBD1. The trim removed 1 base at V and 1 base at J, leaving 3 bases unmatched. CDR1 is SGHTA and CDR2 is FQGNSA in the germline V gene. The CDR3 covers 15 residues. Written as DNA, the CDR3 is TGTGCCAGCAGCTTAGATCCAGGGGGGAACACTGAAGCTTTCTTT. Amino acid sequence: CASSLDPGGNTEAFF.

J is TRBJ2-7 and V is TRBV11-2; D is possibly TRBD2 (5 bases). V lost 8 bases and J 2 bases, leaving 16 bases between the germline ends. Germline assignment: CDR1 SGHAT and CDR2 FQNNGV. The length of the CDR3 is 14 residues. The CDR3 spells CASSLTGSPYEQYF. The CDR3 region has the DNA TGTGCCAGCTCCCTAACGGGGTCTCCCTACGAGCAGTACTTC.

The CDR3 sequence is CASAVPQGVTNEKLFF. The CDR3 DNA reads TGTGCCAGTGCAGTACCACAGGGAGTAACTAATGAAAAACTGTTTTTT. This rearrangement joins TRBV2 to TRBJ1-4, with D perhaps TRBD1 (6 bases). The CDR3 sequence is 16 residues long. In germline, CDR1 is SNHLY, CDR2 FYNNEI. V lost 9 bases and J 1 base, leaving 18 bases between the germline ends.

The DNA for the CDR3 is TGTGCCACCAGCAGAGATGGGGGGCGGAGGGGACAGGGGGAGCTGTTTTTT. Its protein product is CATSRDGGRRGQGELFF. J is TRBJ2-2 and V is TRBV15, with D maybe TRBD1 (7 bases). The V gene's germline CDR1 is LNHNV and CDR2 YYDKDF (reference sequence). Deletions cut 0 bases from V and 8 bases from J, with 19 bases between. This CDR3 contains 17 residues.

This clone was detected a few times. V gene TRBV19 combines with J gene TRBJ1-5, with 7 bases fitting TRBD1. Germline CDR1 LNHDA, CDR2 SQIVND (reference sequence). The CDR3 runs 13 residues. V shed 10 bases and J 6 bases; nucleotides not matched to a gene: 9. For the CDR3, the DNA is TGTGCCACCGCACAGGGGATGGGTCAGCCCCAGCATTTT. The encoded protein is CATAQGMGQPQHF.

The chain uses TRBV19 and TRBJ1-2; 8 positions match TRBD1. Per the germline V gene, CDR1 is LNHDA and CDR2 is SQIVND (reference sequence). The trim removed 6 bases at V and 7 bases at J, leaving 10 bases unmatched. There are 14 residues in the CDR3. CDR3 in amino acids: CASSTDRGGRGYTF. The CDR3 DNA follows: TGTGCCAGTAGCACTGACAGGGGAGGACGTGGCTACACCTTC.

This rearrangement joins TRBV5-1 to TRBJ2-7, with TRBD1 matching 7 bases. Germline V gene data show CDR1 as SGHRS and CDR2 as YFSETQ. The CDR3 length is 12 residues. Trimming removed 6 bases from V and 4 bases from J; junction bases left unmatched: 4. In DNA, the CDR3 is TGCGCCAGCACCGCGACAGGGTACGAGCAGTACTTC. This gives the protein CASTATGYEQYF.

The chain recombines TRBV5-1 with TRBJ2-5; tentative D call: TRBD2 (5 bases). V shed 2 bases and J shed 12 bases, with 23 bases lying between them. The V gene's germline CDR1 is SGHRS and CDR2 YFSETQ. The length of the CDR3 is 15 residues. The CDR3 DNA is TGCGCCAGCAGCTTTGTCCGGGGATTACAAGAGGAGAAGTACTTC. Protein product: CASSFVRGLQEEKYF.

The chain links TRBV6-5 to TRBJ2-7, with 8 bases aligning to TRBD1. Germline V gene sequence: CDR1 MNHEY, CDR2 SVGAGI. This CDR3 has 14 amino acids. V gave up 8 bases and J gave up 5 bases; unmatched junction bases: 11. The CDR3 coding sequence is TGTGCCAGCTACAATCCGGACAGGGCCCACGAGCAGTACTTC. The encoded protein is CASYNPDRAHEQYF.